Listed below are T cell receptor beta chains from one sample, sequenced in a study of identical twins. TCRdb recomputed calls from the 5' RACE reads with MiXCR, one row per CDR3 protein. The sample consists of approximately 500,000 distinct CDR3 sequences, approximately 25% of them appearing once. These sequences were also reported in another study, on T cells expressing NK-cell markers.

The source material was CD4+ T cells sorted from blood. The source of these receptors is a woman under 30 in good health. The conserved cysteine and the conserved F or W are not part of the CDR3 here. Fields, in order: V gene, D gene, J gene, CDR3 protein. The D gene is left open where the match is weak.

V gene: TRBV12-3/TRBV12-4
D gene: .
J gene: TRBJ1-1
CDR3 protein: ASRGTNTEAF

V gene: TRBV12-3/TRBV12-4
D gene: TRBD2
J gene: TRBJ2-7
CDR3 protein: ASSPQLAGGINEQY

V gene: TRBV12-3/TRBV12-4
D gene: .
J gene: TRBJ1-1
CDR3 protein: ASSALRSGTEAF

V gene: TRBV11-2
D gene: .
J gene: TRBJ2-5
CDR3 protein: ASSSSTFHGAGQETQY

V gene: TRBV9
D gene: .
J gene: TRBJ1-2
CDR3 protein: ASSVQDGSYYGYT

V gene: TRBV29-1
D gene: .
J gene: TRBJ2-5
CDR3 protein: SVENHRGETQY

V gene: TRBV5-6
D gene: .
J gene: TRBJ2-3
CDR3 protein: ASSLYSNSDTQY

V gene: TRBV6-1
D gene: .
J gene: TRBJ2-2
CDR3 protein: ASSEDSFPGELF

V gene: TRBV25-1
D gene: .
J gene: TRBJ2-1
CDR3 protein: ASKGRTSYNEQF

V gene: TRBV25-1
D gene: .
J gene: TRBJ2-4
CDR3 protein: ASSESGGVGGNIQY

V gene: TRBV16
D gene: TRBD2
J gene: TRBJ2-7
CDR3 protein: ASSQGTSGGFSYEQY